The 28 T cell receptor beta chains below all came from one sample that was sequenced in a study of shared clonotypes between healthy human individuals. Method: immunoSEQ multiplex PCR; TCRdb's copy keeps in-frame clones and lacks some. This table has 450,000 to 500,000 clones, 78% appearing once. The sequenced sample consisted of PBMCs. The receptors originated from a middle-aged woman in good health. Some clones in this sample may be carry-over from other donors' samples.

This sequence joins TRBV5-4 and TRBJ1-1; no firm D call. Trimming removed 0 bases at V and 7 bases at J, with 10 bases between. CDR3 length: 13 amino acids. CDR1 and CDR2 (germline): SGHNT, YYREEE (reference sequence). CDR3 region: CASSLERESEAFF. DNA for the CDR3: TGTGCCAGCAGCTTGGAAAGGGAGAGTGAAGCTTTCTTT.

This chain uses TRBV30 with TRBJ2-4, with D uncertain. Germline CDR1 is GTSNPN and CDR2 is SVGIG (reference sequence). Trimming stripped 0 bases from V and 0 bases from J, with 21 bases between. This CDR3 is built from 19 residues. In nucleotides, the CDR3 is TGTGCCTGGAGTGTTAGTATTTTAAGTCAGACGATAGCCAAAAACATTCAGTACTTC. Its protein product is CAWSVSILSQTIAKNIQYF.

The CDR3, as DNA: TGTGCCAGCAGCTCCGGACAGGCCTATGGCTACACCTTC. It is translated as CASSSGQAYGYTF. The rearrangement uses TRBV11-1 and TRBJ1-2; 7 bases agree with TRBD1. Germline V gives CDR1 SGHAT, CDR2 FQDESV (reference sequence). Unmatched junction bases numbered 3, after V lost 4 bases and J lost 4 bases. This CDR3 is 13 amino acids long.

The chain couples TRBV28 to TRBJ2-7, with D perhaps matching TRBD1 or TRBD2 (5 bases each). Germline loops: CDR1 MDHEN, CDR2 SYDVKM. With 6 bases removed from V and 6 bases from J, the gap between germline ends came to 12 bases. This CDR3 has 12 residues. CDR3 protein: CASRGFGGEQYF. In nucleotides, the CDR3 is TGTGCCAGCAGGGGTTTTGGGGGCGAGCAGTACTTC. The full variable domain, completed using reference TRBV28 and TRBJ2-7, is DVKVTQSSRYLVKRTGEKVFLECVQDMDHENMFWYRQDPGLGLRLIYFSYDVKMKEKGDIPEGYSVSREKKERFSLILESASTNQTSMYLCASRGFGGEQYFGPGTRLTVT.

This clone has a handful of counts. The chain recombines TRBV5-1 with TRBJ2-2, with TRBD1 as a possible D gene (6 bases). The V gene lost 4 bases and the J gene lost 4 bases, with 14 bases spanning the gap. Germline assignment: CDR1 SGHRS and CDR2 YFSETQ. This CDR3 spans 15 amino acids. CDR3 region: CASSPQDSSTGELFF. Here the CDR3 DNA reads TGCGCCAGCAGCCCCCAGGACAGTTCCACCGGGGAGCTGTTTTTT. The entire variable domain, with the rest obtained from reference TRBV5-1 and TRBJ2-2, is as follows: KAGVTQTPRYLIKTRGQQVTLSCSPISGHRSVSWYQQTPGQGLQFLFEYFSETQRNKGNFPGRFSGRQFSNSRSEMNVSTLELGDSALYLCASSPQDSSTGELFFGEGSRLTVL.

The chain carries TRBV6-5 and TRBJ2-2, with a possible D match to TRBD1 (5 bases). The CDR3 spans 12 residues. CDR1 and CDR2 from the germline V gene are MNHEY and SVGAGI. Trimming removed 5 bases from V and 7 bases from J, with 8 bases in between. The CDR3 DNA is TGTGCCAGCAGTCACGACAGCGGGGAGCTGTTTTTT. Its translation: CASSHDSGELFF.

The chain has TRBV7-8 and TRBJ2-3; D is unresolved. The CDR3 covers 13 residues. The V end was cut by 8 bases, the J end by 4 bases, with 13 bases between. CDR1 SGHVS and CDR2 FQNEAQ come from the germline V gene. CDR3 residues: CASRPNDADTQYF. The CDR3 DNA reads TGTGCCAGCCGACCTAACGACGCAGATACGCAGTATTTT. The whole variable domain, remainder taken from reference TRBV7-8 and TRBJ2-3, is GAGVSQSPRYKVAKRGQDVALRCDPISGHVSLFWYQQALGQGPEFLTYFQNEAQLDKSGLPSDRFFAERPEGSVSTLKIQRTQQEDSAVYLCASRPNDADTQYFGPGTRLTVL.

The gene calls are TRBV18 and TRBJ2-7, with D hard to call. Germline V gene lookup returns CDR1 KGHSH and CDR2 LQKENI. The CDR3 extends over 13 amino acids. Trimming shortened V by 6 bases and J by 3 bases, and 12 bases separated the two germline ends. The CDR3 loop reads CASSPPADYEQYF. DNA for the CDR3: TGTGCCAGCTCCCCCCCCGCCGACTACGAGCAGTACTTC. Supplemented by reference TRBV18 and TRBJ2-7, the full variable domain reads NAGVMQNPRHLVRRRGQEARLRCSPMKGHSHVYWYRQLPEEGLKFMVYLQKENIIDESGMPKERFSAEFPKEGPSILRIQQVVRGDSAAYFCASSPPADYEQYFGPGTRLTVT.

The chain has TRBV4-1 and TRBJ1-5; D gene ambiguous. Trimming took 3 bases from V and 2 from J, leaving 11 bases between them. This CDR3 is built from 15 residues. The germline gives CDR1 MGHRA, CDR2 YSYEKL. The DNA of the CDR3 is TGCGCCAGCAGCCACTGGCTAGGAGGCAATCAGCCCCAGCATTTT. Amino acid sequence: CASSHWLGGNQPQHF.

The chain recombines TRBV5-1 with TRBJ2-6, with TRBD1 as a possible D gene (6 bases). Germline CDR1 and CDR2: SGHRS and YFSETQ. The CDR3 sequence is 17 residues long. The V and J ends lost 2 bases and 0 bases respectively, with 12 bases between them. CDR3 protein: CASSLQGSDSGANVLTF. The CDR3 nucleotides are TGCGCCAGCAGCTTACAGGGCTCCGACTCTGGGGCCAACGTCCTGACTTTC.

The chain employs TRBV28 and TRBJ2-1; 7 bases align to TRBD1. The germline V gene encodes CDR1 MDHEN and CDR2 SYDVKM. The CDR3 length is 14 residues. V lost 6 bases, J lost 6 bases, and 8 bases stayed unmatched. This CDR3 is CASSLTGERNEQFF. The CDR3 DNA follows: TGTGCCAGCAGCCTTACAGGGGAACGCAATGAGCAGTTCTTC.

This chain connects TRBV18 to TRBJ2-2; 13 bases map to TRBD2. The germline gives CDR1 KGHSH, CDR2 LQKENI. With 3 bases clipped from V and 4 bases from J, the junction kept 2 bases outside the gene matches. The CDR3 is 16 residues long. For the CDR3, the DNA is TGTGCCAGCTCACCCGGACTAGCGGGAGTCACCGGGGAGCTGTTTTTT. Its protein product is CASSPGLAGVTGELFF.

This clone was detected once. The CDR3 carries no conserved terminal phenylalanine or tryptophan, so it likely arises from a read error. The V gene is TRBV5-1, the J gene TRBJ1-1, with TRBD1 matching 12 bases. This CDR3 has 18 amino acids. CDR1 SGHRS and CDR2 YFSETQ come from the germline V gene. V gave up 5 bases and J gave up 5 bases; unmatched junction bases: 16. CDR3 loop: CASRGTAGQGATRTEAFL. CDR3 nucleotide sequence: TGCGCCAGCAGAGGGACGGCGGGACAGGGGGCGACTAGGACTGAAGCTTTCCTT.

V and J are TRBV28 and TRBJ1-2, with D possibly matching TRBD1 (6 bases). Germline V gene sequence: CDR1 MDHEN, CDR2 SYDVKM. The ends were cut back, 6 bases at V and 6 bases at J, with 20 bases in the middle. The CDR3 runs to 15 residues. The CDR3 here is CASSDRRGQWDGYTF. As DNA, the CDR3 is TGTGCCAGCAGCGACCGACGAGGACAGTGGGATGGCTACACCTTC.

The chain is built from TRBV18 and TRBJ2-5; 11 bases agree with TRBD2. V trimming: 3 bases; J trimming: 3 bases; junction bases outside the gene matches: 0. From germline, CDR1 is KGHSH and CDR2 LQKENI. The CDR3 has 14 amino acids. CDR3 in DNA: TGTGCCAGCTCACCGACTAGCGGGAAAGAGACCCAGTACTTC. Translation gives CASSPTSGKETQYF.

This clone came up a few times. The rearrangement uses TRBV19 and TRBJ1-1, with a tentative D call TRBD1 (6 bases). The CDR3 contains 13 residues. Germline CDR1 LNHDA, CDR2 SQIVND (reference sequence). Trimming left V 1 base short and J 4 bases short, with 7 bases between. The CDR3 DNA reads as TGTGCCAGTAGTATAGGAGGGGGCACTGAAGCTTTCTTT. It codes for CASSIGGGTEAFF. Supplemented by reference TRBV19 and TRBJ1-1, the full variable domain reads DGGITQSPKYLFRKEGQNVTLSCEQNLNHDAMYWYRQDPGQGLRLIYYSQIVNDFQKGDIAEGYSVSREKKESFPLTVTSAQKNPTAFYLCASSIGGGTEAFFGQGTRLTVV.

Note on this clone: One end of the junction fails to match germline, which may point to a read error. This chain connects TRBV6-5 to TRBJ2-5; D uncertain. The CDR3 loop spans 14 amino acids. The germline V gene has CDR1 MNHEY and CDR2 SVGAGI. The CDR3 here is CASRQSPGQGTQYF. In DNA, the CDR3 is TGTGCCAGCAGACAGAGTCCGGGCCAAGGGACCCAGTACTTC.

This clone was seen only once. The chain joins TRBV29-1 to TRBJ2-7, with D possibly TRBD2 on 6 matching bases. The CDR3 loop spans 14 amino acids. CDR1 SQVTM and CDR2 ANQGSEA come from the germline V gene. V was clipped by 7 bases and J by 3 bases, with 19 bases between them. The CDR3 spells CSAYDPGVNYEQYF. CDR3 in DNA: TGCAGCGCATACGACCCGGGGGTCAACTACGAGCAGTACTTC.

The gene calls are TRBV13 and TRBJ2-2; possible D gene TRBD1, 5 bases. Trimming stripped 6 bases from V and 3 bases from J, with 17 bases between. This CDR3 has 16 amino acids. Germline CDR1 and CDR2: PRHDT and FYEKMQ (reference sequence). CDR3 loop: CASRGPSRTYTGELFF. The CDR3 bases are TGTGCCAGCAGGGGGCCTTCCAGGACCTACACCGGGGAGCTGTTTTTT.

Remarks on this clone: Different DNA sequences within this sample yield the same CDR3. V gene TRBV9 combines with J gene TRBJ2-5, with 10 positions matching TRBD2. There are 16 residues in the CDR3. Losses at the gene ends were 0 bases for V and 4 bases for J; bases not matched to a gene: 6. Germline CDR1 is SGDLS and CDR2 is YYNGEE. The CDR3 DNA follows: TGTGCCAGCAGCGTAGGAGTAGCGGGAGGCCCAGAGACCCAGTACTTC. Its translation: CASSVGVAGGPETQYF.

The CDR3 region has the DNA TGTGCCAGCGCGGCTAGCGGGGGGGGAGTGACCCAGTACTTC. It yields the protein CASAASGGGVTQYF. The chain couples TRBV25-1 to TRBJ2-5; TRBD2 matches at 12 bases. Looked up from germline, CDR1 is MGHDK and CDR2 is SYGVNS. The CDR3 has 14 residues. J lost 7 bases, V lost 8 bases, and 8 bases had no gene match.

V and J are TRBV21-1 and TRBJ1-2. TRBV21-1 is termed a pseudogene. The CDR3 contains 15 residues. The CDR3 bases are TGTGCCAGCAGCAAATACGATCCGAAAAACTATGGCTACACCTTC. It codes for CASSKYDPKNYGYTF.

The J gene is TRBJ2-2, the V gene TRBV27; 7 bases match TRBD1. This CDR3 has 15 residues. Germline CDR1 reads MNHEY; CDR2 reads SMNVEV (reference sequence). Trimming at V came to 7 bases and at J to 5 bases, leaving 10 bases not matched to a gene. CDR3 in amino acids: CASTMGTDGTGELFF. In DNA, the CDR3 is TGTGCCAGCACCATGGGGACAGACGGTACCGGGGAGCTGTTTTTT.

There are many counts of this clone. The V call is TRBV2, the J call TRBJ1-2; 7 bases are shared with TRBD1. V shed 8 bases and J 4 bases; nucleotides not matched to a gene: 4. The CDR3 is 12 amino acids. Germline values: CDR1 SNHLY, CDR2 FYNNEI. This chain's CDR3 is CASDRDGYGYTF. The CDR3 DNA reads TGTGCCAGCGACAGGGATGGCTATGGCTACACCTTC.

The chain uses TRBV5-4 and TRBJ2-5; unclear D gene. The V end lost 0 bases, the J end lost 5 bases, and 14 bases lay between the germline ends. This CDR3 region has 15 residues. CDR1 and CDR2 (germline): SGHNT, YYREEE (reference sequence). The CDR3 loop is CASSLELLVGETQYF. The CDR3 DNA reads as TGTGCCAGCAGCTTGGAGCTCCTCGTTGGTGAGACCCAGTACTTC.

This rearrangement joins TRBV27 to TRBJ1-2, with 9 bases aligning to TRBD1. Germline CDR1 is MNHEY and CDR2 is SMNVEV (reference sequence). The CDR3 has 16 residues. V shed 3 bases and J 3 bases; nucleotides not matched to a gene: 8. The chain's CDR3 is CASSFVRTGVDYGYTF. DNA of the CDR3: TGTGCCAGCAGTTTCGTCCGGACAGGGGTTGACTATGGCTACACCTTC.

The chain carries TRBV19 and TRBJ2-3, with 10 bases lining up with TRBD1. Germline loops: CDR1 LNHDA, CDR2 SQIVND (reference sequence). The CDR3 loop spans 17 amino acids. J was trimmed by 6 bases and V by 5 bases; bases with no gene match: 14. Written as DNA, the CDR3 is TGTGCCAGTAGTTCCCGGGACAGGGGCCTCCCCAGGGATACGCAGTATTTT. This sequence encodes CASSSRDRGLPRDTQYF.

The rearrangement uses TRBV5-1 and TRBJ2-5, with a possible D match to TRBD1 (6 bases). V lost 4 bases, J lost 5 bases, and 18 bases lay in between. This CDR3 has 15 residues. Germline loops: CDR1 SGHRS, CDR2 YFSETQ. The CDR3 sequence: CASSLQNRVHETQYF. The CDR3 DNA is TGCGCCAGCAGCCTTCAGAACAGGGTTCACGAGACCCAGTACTTC.